These T cell receptor beta chains were read from a single sample in a study of T cell responses to AZD1222 COVID-19 vaccine. Assay: immunoSEQ multiplex PCR; the TCRdb copy retains only in-frame clones and omits some. The table has around 110,000 clones, 75% to 95% seen once. The sample here was peripheral blood, taken 28 days after the second AZD1222 dose. These receptors originate from an adult who received the AZD1222 COVID-19 vaccine. The CDR3 runs from the conserved cysteine through the conserved F or W. D genes are given only for firm matches. Expanded clones are given a class, and other clones once, few, many or no size at all.

V: TRBV3-1/TRBV3-2; D: NA; J: TRBJ1-2; size: NA; DNA: TGTGCCAGCAGCCCCCCGAGGGGGGCTGACTATGGCTACACCTTC; CDR3: CASSPPRGADYGYTF
V: TRBV6-5; D: NA; J: TRBJ2-7; size: NA; DNA: TGTGCCAGCAGTACTAGCTCCTACTACGAGCAGTACTTC; CDR3: CASSTSSYYEQYF
V: TRBV5-5; D: NA; J: TRBJ1-3; size: once; DNA: TGTGCCAGCACCCTCACAGGCTCTGGAAACACCATATATTTT; CDR3: CASTLTGSGNTIYF
V: TRBV2; D: TRBD1; J: TRBJ1-6; size: NA; DNA: TGTGCCAGCAGTGAAAAGTCAGGGGGCTTTTCACCCCTCCACTTT; CDR3: CASSEKSGGFSPLHF
V: TRBV5-1; D: NA; J: TRBJ2-5; size: NA; DNA: TGCGCCAGCAGCTTGGGGGAAGAGACCCAGTACTTC; CDR3: CASSLGEETQYF
V: TRBV10-2; D: NA; J: TRBJ2-2; size: NA; DNA: TGCGCCAGCACTTTAGACGCCGAGTTCGCGAACACCGGGGAGCTGTTTTTT; CDR3: CASTLDAEFANTGELFF
V: TRBV9; D: NA; J: TRBJ1-3; size: NA; DNA: TGTGCCAGCAGCGCCGGGAGGTCTGGAAACACCATATATTTT; CDR3: CASSAGRSGNTIYF
V: TRBV4-1; D: NA; J: TRBJ1-2; size: NA; DNA: TGCGCCAGCAGCCGCCCCGACAGTTTCTATGGCTACACCTTC; CDR3: CASSRPDSFYGYTF
V: TRBV7-8; D: NA; J: TRBJ1-1; size: NA; DNA: TGTGCCAGCAGCTTAGCCCGGCCTGGGGGGAACACTGAAGCTTTCTTT; CDR3: CASSLARPGGNTEAFF
V: TRBV7-9; D: TRBD1; J: TRBJ1-2; size: NA; DNA: TGTGCCAGCGCAGCTCGGGGACAGGGGGACTATGGCTACACCTTC; CDR3: CASAARGQGDYGYTF
V: TRBV5-1; D: NA; J: TRBJ1-2; size: NA; DNA: TGCGCCAGCAGCGAAAACAGGGCTTCATATGGCTACACCTTC; CDR3: CASSENRASYGYTF
V: TRBV3-1/TRBV3-2; D: NA; J: TRBJ1-5; size: NA; DNA: TGTGCCAGCAGCTCCAGGGCCCAGCCCCAGCATTTT; CDR3: CASSSRAQPQHF
V: TRBV5-1; D: NA; J: TRBJ1-1; size: NA; DNA: TGCGCCAGCAGCTTTCAGGGGCCCGGCACTGAAGCTTTCTTT; CDR3: CASSFQGPGTEAFF
V: TRBV5-1; D: NA; J: TRBJ2-1; size: NA; DNA: TGCGCCAGCAGATTGGAGAGCTCCTACAATGAGCAGTTCTTC; CDR3: CASRLESSYNEQFF
V: TRBV30; D: NA; J: TRBJ1-3; size: NA; DNA: TGTGCCTGGTTGACAGGCTTTTCTGGAAACACCATATATTTT; CDR3: CAWLTGFSGNTIYF
V: TRBV19; D: NA; J: TRBJ1-1; size: NA; DNA: TGTGCCAGTAGTATAGACCTGAACACTGAAGCTTTCTTT; CDR3: CASSIDLNTEAFF
V: TRBV5-1; D: TRBD1; J: TRBJ1-4; size: once; DNA: TGCGCCAGCCGAACAGGGGCAACTAATGAAAAACTGTTTTTT; CDR3: CASRTGATNEKLFF
V: TRBV14; D: NA; J: TRBJ1-1; size: once; DNA: TGTGCCAGCAGCCAAGGGACAAGAGGGAACACTGAAGCTTTCTTT; CDR3: CASSQGTRGNTEAFF
V: TRBV20-1; D: NA; J: TRBJ2-1; size: once; DNA: TGCAGTGCTAACCCCGAGAATGAGCAGTTCTTC; CDR3: CSANPENEQFF
V: TRBV5-5; D: NA; J: TRBJ1-5; size: NA; DNA: TGTGCCAGCAGCCCATCCCCCGGGGGAGCCCAGCATTTT; CDR3: CASSPSPGGAQHF
V: TRBV10-3; D: TRBD2; J: TRBJ2-1; size: NA; DNA: TGTGCCATCAGCCCGACTAGCGGGGGTTGGAATGAGCAGTTCTTC; CDR3: CAISPTSGGWNEQFF
V: TRBV30; D: NA; J: TRBJ2-7; size: once; DNA: TGTGCCTGGAGTGTACCAGGTGGCAGGCAGAACTTC; CDR3: CAWSVPGGRQNF
V: TRBV4-3; D: TRBD1; J: TRBJ2-6; size: NA; DNA: TGCGCCAGCAGCCCCCGACAGGGCGCCTCTGGGGCCAACGTCCTGACTTTC; CDR3: CASSPRQGASGANVLTF
V: TRBV19; D: NA; J: TRBJ1-1; size: few; DNA: TGTGCCAGTAGCTCAGGGGACACTGAAGCTTTCTTT; CDR3: CASSSGDTEAFF
V: TRBV3-1/TRBV3-2; D: NA; J: TRBJ1-2; size: NA; DNA: TGTGCCAGCAGGCCAGGGGTACCTGGAAATGGCTACACCTTC; CDR3: CASRPGVPGNGYTF
V: TRBV4-2; D: NA; J: TRBJ2-7; size: few; DNA: TGTGCCAGCAGCCAAGATCTACAGGGTCGGGAGCAGTACTTC; CDR3: CASSQDLQGREQYF
V: TRBV6-6; D: TRBD2; J: TRBJ2-6; size: NA; DNA: TGTGCCAGCGCCGGGGGGATGATCTCTGGGGCCAACGTCCTGACTTTC; CDR3: CASAGGMISGANVLTF
V: TRBV29-1; D: NA; J: TRBJ2-1; size: NA; DNA: TGCAGCGGCCTAGGGACAAGCCACAATGAGCAGTTCTTC; CDR3: CSGLGTSHNEQFF
V: TRBV4-1; D: NA; J: TRBJ1-1; size: NA; DNA: TGCGCCAGCAGCCAAGACGGCAGGGAGAGCACTGAAGCTTTCTTT; CDR3: CASSQDGRESTEAFF
V: TRBV30; D: NA; J: TRBJ2-1; size: NA; DNA: TGTGCCTGGAGTGCTACAGCTAACAATGAGCAGTTCTTC; CDR3: CAWSATANNEQFF
V: TRBV5-5; D: TRBD2; J: TRBJ2-7; size: NA; DNA: TGTGCCAGCAGCCCGGTACCACTAGCGGGGGGAATAGTGGTGTACGAGCAGTACTTC; CDR3: CASSPVPLAGGIVVYEQYF
V: TRBV12-5; D: NA; J: TRBJ1-4; size: NA; DNA: TGTGCTAGTGGTTTGGTGGGGGCCACTAATGAAAAACTGTTTTTT; CDR3: CASGLVGATNEKLFF
V: TRBV19; D: NA; J: TRBJ2-4; size: NA; DNA: TGTGCCAGTAGGGTTCAGCCAGGAAACATTCAGTACTTC; CDR3: CASRVQPGNIQYF
V: TRBV6-5; D: TRBD1; J: TRBJ2-7; size: NA; DNA: TGTGCCAGCAGGCCCCAGGGGGACAGGGACGAGCAGTACTTC; CDR3: CASRPQGDRDEQYF
V: TRBV5-6; D: NA; J: TRBJ2-3; size: NA; DNA: TGTGCCAGCAGCTTACGGACGGGGATCACAGATACGCAGTATTTT; CDR3: CASSLRTGITDTQYF
V: TRBV27; D: NA; J: TRBJ2-3; size: NA; DNA: TGTGCCAGCAGTTTCCAGACTAGTACAGATACGCAGTATTTT; CDR3: CASSFQTSTDTQYF
V: TRBV2; D: TRBD1; J: TRBJ2-7; size: NA; DNA: TGTGCCAGCTCGCAGGGGGCGATTTCCTACGAGCAGTACTTC; CDR3: CASSQGAISYEQYF
V: TRBV10-3; D: NA; J: TRBJ2-5; size: NA; DNA: TGTGCCATCAGTAGTGGCCAGGGGAGGATTTCGGAGACCCAGTACTTC; CDR3: CAISSGQGRISETQYF